The 15 T cell receptor beta chains presented below share a single source sample, sequenced in a study of post-analysis software for immune sequencing data. Study results and caveats: Patients carried 4 or 5 TRBV segments more frequently than controls did, and TRBV5-6, TRBV5-1 and TRBV20-1 were among them.

Carried by the TCR beta cDNA libraries were unique molecular identifiers. One entry per CDR3 protein results from TCRdb running MiXCR on the PCR reads. In the table there are a few hundred thousand distinct CDR3 sequences, 35% to 45% of which are singletons. These receptors lack a known antigen. Material: blood. These receptors were collected from a girl aged 2-9 years with multiple sclerosis.

As concerns this clonotype: One junction end disagrees with the germline gene, perhaps due to a read error. V gene TRBV7-7 combines with J gene TRBJ1-5; TRBD1 agrees at 10 bases. The CDR3 totals 17 residues. The germline V gene has CDR1 SSHAT and CDR2 FNYEAQ (reference sequence). This chain's CDR3 is CASSLAGDRGVYQPQHF. The CDR3 bases are TGTGCTAGCAGCTTAGCCGGGGACAGGGGCGTCTATCAGCCCCAGCATTTT.

This clonotype was counted between two and nine times. V is TRBV20-1 and J is TRBJ2-3; 14 positions agree with TRBD2. J lost 4 bases, V lost 6 bases, and 18 bases had no gene match. Germline loops: CDR1 DFQATT, CDR2 SNEGSKA (reference sequence). The CDR3 spans 19 residues. For the CDR3, the DNA is TGCAGTGCCCAAAGACTAGCGGGAGGGCCGGGTTTAGGGTCAGATACGCAGTATTTT. Its translation: CSAQRLAGGPGLGSDTQYF.

The CDR3 is CASSFGTGIGGELFF. In nucleotides, the CDR3 is TGTGCCAGCAGCTTCGGGACAGGGATTGGCGGGGAGCTGTTTTTT. This chain links TRBV5-5 with TRBJ2-2; 9 bases line up with TRBD1. The CDR3 totals 15 residues. The germline V gene has CDR1 SGHKS and CDR2 YYEKEE (reference sequence). The V segment lost 2 bases and the J segment 7 bases; nucleotides outside the gene matches: 6. The full variable domain, completed using reference TRBV5-5 and TRBJ2-2, is DAGVTQSPTHLIKTRGQQVTLRCSPISGHKSVSWYQQVLGQGPQFIFQYYEKEERGRGNFPDRFSARQFPNYSSELNVNALLLGDSALYLCASSFGTGIGGELFFGEGSRLTVL.

This chain joins TRBV24-1 and TRBJ2-1; D call uncertain. Trimming removed 0 bases at V and 8 bases at J, with 7 bases between. Germline-derived CDR1 and CDR2 are KGHDR and SFDVKD. The CDR3 has 13 residues. CDR3: CATSDLLVDEQFF. The CDR3 DNA reads TGTGCCACCAGTGATTTGTTGGTGGATGAGCAGTTCTTC.

Ten or more counts support this clonotype. The chain combines TRBV27 with TRBJ2-1; maybe TRBD1 (5 bases). Germline assignment: CDR1 MNHEY and CDR2 SMNVEV (reference sequence). The CDR3 is made up of 14 amino acids. The ends were cut back, 5 bases at V and 6 bases at J, with 14 bases in the middle. CDR3 loop: CASSTQGSPNEQFF. The CDR3 DNA follows: TGTGCCAGCAGTACGCAGGGCTCTCCCAATGAGCAGTTCTTC.

The V call is TRBV12-3 or TRBV12-4, the J call TRBJ2-2; D perhaps matches TRBD1 (5 bases). Trimming pared 5 bases from V and 6 bases from J, leaving 19 bases between. CDR3 length: 16 amino acids. The CDR3 reads CASSPTGESMAGELFF. The CDR3 coding sequence is TGTGCCAGCAGTCCTACAGGAGAAAGTATGGCCGGGGAGCTGTTTTTT.

The CDR3 DNA follows: TGCGCCAGCAGCTTGTACAGGGGGCCCTACGAGCAGTACTTC. Protein product: CASSLYRGPYEQYF. The chain has TRBV5-1 and TRBJ2-7; 9 nucleotides agree with TRBD1. Trimming at V came to 1 base and at J to 2 bases, leaving 1 base not matched to a gene. The CDR3 runs 14 residues. Germline CDR1 and CDR2: SGHRS and YFSETQ.

The table lists this clonotype with a few counts. The chain couples TRBV28 to TRBJ2-1, with D unclear. Germline V gene data show CDR1 as MDHEN and CDR2 as SYDVKM. The CDR3 length is 13 residues. The CDR3: CVAQGFPYNEQFF. For the CDR3, the DNA is TGTGTCGCTCAAGGGTTCCCCTACAATGAGCAGTTCTTC.

CDR3: CASRRSAIQETQYF. DNA of the CDR3: TGTGCCAGCAGACGCTCCGCCATCCAAGAGACCCAGTACTTC. The chain uses TRBV12-3 or TRBV12-4 and TRBJ2-5, with D hard to call. V shed 6 bases and J shed 1 base, with 12 bases lying between them. The CDR3 totals 14 residues.

The gene calls are TRBV6-5 and TRBJ2-7, with a tentative D call TRBD1 (5 bases). The germline V and J ends were trimmed by 6 bases and 2 bases, with 23 bases remaining between them. Germline V gives CDR1 MNHEY, CDR2 SVGAGI. The CDR3 is made up of 17 amino acids. The CDR3 DNA sequence: TGTGCCAGCAGACACTCTCATGACAGAAGAACGGCCTACGAGCAGTACTTC. Its translation: CASRHSHDRRTAYEQYF.

The chain links TRBV6-5 to TRBJ1-5, with 8 nucleotides matching TRBD1. The V gene's germline CDR1 is MNHEY and CDR2 SVGAGI. Unmatched junction bases numbered 10, after V lost 6 bases and J lost 3 bases. The CDR3 length is 16 residues. Here the CDR3 reads CASRQAQGADNQPQHF. The CDR3 DNA follows: TGTGCCAGCAGACAAGCTCAGGGGGCGGACAATCAGCCCCAGCATTTT.

The chain recombines TRBV4-2 with TRBJ2-5; D possibly matches TRBD1 or TRBD2 (5 bases each). The germline V gene has CDR1 LGHNA and CDR2 YNFKEQ. The germline V and J ends were trimmed by 4 bases and 5 bases, with 17 bases remaining between them. The CDR3 has 15 residues. The DNA for the CDR3 is TGTGCCAGCAGCCCCGGGACGGTACCACGGGAGACCCAGTACTTC. This translates into CASSPGTVPRETQYF.

This clonotype was seen a handful of times. The chain carries TRBV13 and TRBJ2-1; D is perhaps TRBD1 (6 bases). CDR1 and CDR2 (germline): PRHDT, FYEKMQ (reference sequence). V lost 1 base, J lost 1 base, and 8 bases lay in between. The CDR3 extends over 15 amino acids. The CDR3 sequence is CASSLAGESYNEQFF. The DNA of the CDR3 is TGTGCCAGCAGCTTAGCAGGGGAGTCCTACAATGAGCAGTTCTTC.

This clonotype was seen just once. The chain combines TRBV28 with TRBJ1-5; the D gene is possibly TRBD1 (5 bases). Germline assignment: CDR1 MDHEN and CDR2 SYDVKM. The CDR3 spans 14 residues. Trimming removed 4 bases at V and 3 bases at J, with 10 bases between. CDR3 sequence: CASSSETDNQPQHF. In nucleotides, the CDR3 is TGTGCCAGCAGTTCCGAGACAGACAATCAGCCCCAGCATTTT.

This clonotype was seen more than once but under ten times. The chain uses TRBV5-5 and TRBJ2-3, with D possibly being TRBD1 (6 bases). Germline V gene lookup returns CDR1 SGHKS and CDR2 YYEKEE (reference sequence). V was pared by 4 bases and J by 0 bases, with 12 bases between. The CDR3 runs 15 residues. The CDR3 spells CASSRTELSTDTQYF. DNA for the CDR3: TGTGCCAGCAGCCGGACAGAGCTCAGCACAGATACGCAGTATTTT.